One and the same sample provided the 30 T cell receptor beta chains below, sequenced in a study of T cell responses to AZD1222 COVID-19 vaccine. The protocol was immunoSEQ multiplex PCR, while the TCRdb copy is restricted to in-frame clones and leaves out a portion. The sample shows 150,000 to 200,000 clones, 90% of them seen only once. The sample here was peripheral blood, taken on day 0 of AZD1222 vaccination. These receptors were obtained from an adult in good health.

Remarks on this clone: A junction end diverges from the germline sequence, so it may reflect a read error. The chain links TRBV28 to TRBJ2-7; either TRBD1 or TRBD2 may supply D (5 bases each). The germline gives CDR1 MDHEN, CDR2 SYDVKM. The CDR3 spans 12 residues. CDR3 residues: CASSTGTHEKYF. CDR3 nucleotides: TGTGCCAGCAGCACCGGGACCCACGAGAAGTACTTC.

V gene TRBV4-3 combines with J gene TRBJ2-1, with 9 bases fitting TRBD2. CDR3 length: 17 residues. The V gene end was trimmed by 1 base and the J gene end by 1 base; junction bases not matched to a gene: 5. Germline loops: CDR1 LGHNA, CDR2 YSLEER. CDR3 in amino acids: CASSQVASGVSYNEQFF. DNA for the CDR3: TGCGCCAGCAGCCAAGTGGCTAGCGGGGTATCCTACAATGAGCAGTTCTTC.

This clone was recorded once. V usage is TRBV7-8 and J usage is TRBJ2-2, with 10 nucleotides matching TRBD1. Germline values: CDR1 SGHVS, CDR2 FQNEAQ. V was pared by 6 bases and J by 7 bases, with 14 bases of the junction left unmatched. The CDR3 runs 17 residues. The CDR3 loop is CASRGGPGQGRVGELFF. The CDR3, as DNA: TGTGCCAGCAGGGGGGGGCCGGGACAGGGGAGAGTCGGGGAGCTGTTTTTT.

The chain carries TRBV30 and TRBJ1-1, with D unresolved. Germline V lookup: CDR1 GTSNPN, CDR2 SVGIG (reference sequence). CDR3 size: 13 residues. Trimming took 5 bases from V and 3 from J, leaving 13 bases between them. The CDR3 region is CAWATGRHTEAFF. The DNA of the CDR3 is TGTGCCTGGGCCACGGGAAGACACACTGAAGCTTTCTTT.

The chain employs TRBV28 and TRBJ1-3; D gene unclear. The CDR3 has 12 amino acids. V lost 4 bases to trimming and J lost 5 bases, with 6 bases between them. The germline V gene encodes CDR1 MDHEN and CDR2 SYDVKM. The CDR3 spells CASSSGRNTIYF. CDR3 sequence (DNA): TGTGCCAGCAGTTCAGGCCGAAACACCATATATTTT.

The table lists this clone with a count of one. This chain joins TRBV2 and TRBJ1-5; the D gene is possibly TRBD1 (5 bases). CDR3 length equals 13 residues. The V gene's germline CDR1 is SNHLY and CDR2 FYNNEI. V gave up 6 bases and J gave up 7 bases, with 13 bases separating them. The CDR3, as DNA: TGTGCCAGCAGGGGGACCGGGGGACAGCCCCAGCATTTT. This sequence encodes CASRGTGGQPQHF.

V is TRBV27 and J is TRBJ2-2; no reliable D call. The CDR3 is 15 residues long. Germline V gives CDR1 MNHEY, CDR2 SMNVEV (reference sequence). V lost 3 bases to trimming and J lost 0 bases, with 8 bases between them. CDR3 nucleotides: TGTGCCAGCAGTTTCACAGTCGCGAACACCGGGGAGCTGTTTTTT. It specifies CASSFTVANTGELFF.

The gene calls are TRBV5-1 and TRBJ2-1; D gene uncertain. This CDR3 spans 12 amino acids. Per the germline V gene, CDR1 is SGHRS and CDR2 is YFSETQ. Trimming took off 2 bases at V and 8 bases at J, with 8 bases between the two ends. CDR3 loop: CASSLRRDEQFF. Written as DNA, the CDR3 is TGCGCCAGCAGCTTAAGACGGGATGAGCAGTTCTTC.

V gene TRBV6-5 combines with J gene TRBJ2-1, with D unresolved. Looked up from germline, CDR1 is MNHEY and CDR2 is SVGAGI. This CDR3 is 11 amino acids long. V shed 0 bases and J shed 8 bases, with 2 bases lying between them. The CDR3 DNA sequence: TGTGCCAGCAGTTACTCAGATGAGCAGTTCTTC. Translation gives CASSYSDEQFF.

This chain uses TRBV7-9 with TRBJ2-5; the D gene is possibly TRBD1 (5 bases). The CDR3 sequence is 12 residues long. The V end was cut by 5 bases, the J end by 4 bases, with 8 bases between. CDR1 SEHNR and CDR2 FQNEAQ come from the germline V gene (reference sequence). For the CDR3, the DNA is TGTGCCAGCAGCCCACAGGCAGAGACCCAGTACTTC. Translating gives CASSPQAETQYF.

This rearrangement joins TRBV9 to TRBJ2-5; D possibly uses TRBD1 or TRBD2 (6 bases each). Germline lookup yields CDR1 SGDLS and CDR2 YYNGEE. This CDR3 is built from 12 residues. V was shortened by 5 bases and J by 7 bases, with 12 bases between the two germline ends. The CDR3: CASSPGAGTQYF. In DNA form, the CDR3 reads TGTGCCAGCAGTCCGGGGGCAGGGACCCAGTACTTC.

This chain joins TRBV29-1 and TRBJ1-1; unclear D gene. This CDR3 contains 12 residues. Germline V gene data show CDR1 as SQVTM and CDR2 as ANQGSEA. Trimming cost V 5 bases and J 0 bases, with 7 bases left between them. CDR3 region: CSVCVVNTEAFF. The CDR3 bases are TGCAGCGTTTGTGTCGTGAACACTGAAGCTTTCTTT. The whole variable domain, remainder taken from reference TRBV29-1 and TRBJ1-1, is SAVISQKPSRDICQRGTSLTIQCQVDSQVTMMFWYRQQPGQSLTLIATANQGSEATYESGFVIDKFPISRPNLTFSTLTVSNMSPEDSSIYLCSVCVVNTEAFFGQGTRLTVV.

The CDR3 nucleotides read TGTGCCAGCAGCCCGGACGGATTGTGTGGCTACACCTTC. It codes for CASSPDGLCGYTF. The V call is TRBV21-1, the J call TRBJ1-2. TRBV21-1 is given as a pseudogene. This CDR3 region has 13 residues.

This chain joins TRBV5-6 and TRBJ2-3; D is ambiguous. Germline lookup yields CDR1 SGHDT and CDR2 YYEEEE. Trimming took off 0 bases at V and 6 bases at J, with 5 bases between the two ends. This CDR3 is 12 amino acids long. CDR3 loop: CASSLGHDTQYF. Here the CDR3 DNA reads TGTGCCAGCAGCTTGGGCCACGATACGCAGTATTTT. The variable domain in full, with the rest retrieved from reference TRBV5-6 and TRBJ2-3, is DAGVTQSPTHLIKTRGQQVTLRCSPKSGHDTVSWYQQALGQGPQFIFQYYEEEERQRGNFPDRFSGHQFPNYSSELNVNALLLGDSALYLCASSLGHDTQYFGPGTRLTVL.

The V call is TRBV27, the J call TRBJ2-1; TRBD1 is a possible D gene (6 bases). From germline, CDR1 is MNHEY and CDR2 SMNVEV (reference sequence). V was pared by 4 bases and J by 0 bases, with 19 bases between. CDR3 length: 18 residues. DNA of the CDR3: TGTGCCAGCAGTTCGACCGGGACAACACTTTTCTCCTACAATGAGCAGTTCTTC. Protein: CASSSTGTTLFSYNEQFF.

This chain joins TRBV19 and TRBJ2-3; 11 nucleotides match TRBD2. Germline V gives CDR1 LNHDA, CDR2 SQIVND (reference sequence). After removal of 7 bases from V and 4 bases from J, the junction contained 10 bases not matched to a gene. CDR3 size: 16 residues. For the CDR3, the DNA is TGTGCCAGTAAGACAGTAGCGGGGGGGGTCGCAGATACGCAGTATTTT. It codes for CASKTVAGGVADTQYF.

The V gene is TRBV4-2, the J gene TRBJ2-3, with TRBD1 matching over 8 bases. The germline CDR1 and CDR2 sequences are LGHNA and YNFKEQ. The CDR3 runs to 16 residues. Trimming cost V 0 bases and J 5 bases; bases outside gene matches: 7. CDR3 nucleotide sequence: TGTGCCAGCAGCCAAGATATAGGGACAGGCGGAGATACGCAGTATTTT. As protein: CASSQDIGTGGDTQYF.

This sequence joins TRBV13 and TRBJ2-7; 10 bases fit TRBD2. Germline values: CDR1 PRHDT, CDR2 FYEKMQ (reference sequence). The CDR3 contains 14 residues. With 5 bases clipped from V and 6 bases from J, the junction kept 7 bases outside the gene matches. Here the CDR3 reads CASSHRTSGSEQYF. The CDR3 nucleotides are TGTGCCAGCAGCCATCGGACTAGCGGCTCCGAGCAGTACTTC.

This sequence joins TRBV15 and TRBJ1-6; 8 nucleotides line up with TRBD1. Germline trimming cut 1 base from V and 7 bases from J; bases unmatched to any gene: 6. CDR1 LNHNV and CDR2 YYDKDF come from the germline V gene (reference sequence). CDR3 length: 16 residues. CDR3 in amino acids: CATSRAGQGPNSPLHF. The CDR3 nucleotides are TGTGCCACCAGCAGAGCCGGACAGGGACCCAATTCACCCCTCCACTTT.

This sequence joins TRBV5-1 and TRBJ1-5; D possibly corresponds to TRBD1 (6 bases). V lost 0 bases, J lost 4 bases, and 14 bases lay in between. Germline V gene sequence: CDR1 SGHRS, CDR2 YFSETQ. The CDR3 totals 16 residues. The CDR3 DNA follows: TGCGCCAGCAGCTTGGATGGGGGCGAGATGAATCAGCCCCAGCATTTT. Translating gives CASSLDGGEMNQPQHF. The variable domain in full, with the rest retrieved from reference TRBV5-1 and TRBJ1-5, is KAGVTQTPRYLIKTRGQQVTLSCSPISGHRSVSWYQQTPGQGLQFLFEYFSETQRNKGNFPGRFSGRQFSNSRSEMNVSTLELGDSALYLCASSLDGGEMNQPQHFGDGTRLSIL.

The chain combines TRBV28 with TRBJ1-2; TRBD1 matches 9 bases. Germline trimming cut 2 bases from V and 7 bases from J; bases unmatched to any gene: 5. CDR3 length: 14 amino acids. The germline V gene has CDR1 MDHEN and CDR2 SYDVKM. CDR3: CASSLGGQGGGYTF. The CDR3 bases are TGTGCCAGCAGTTTAGGGGGACAGGGCGGTGGCTACACCTTC.

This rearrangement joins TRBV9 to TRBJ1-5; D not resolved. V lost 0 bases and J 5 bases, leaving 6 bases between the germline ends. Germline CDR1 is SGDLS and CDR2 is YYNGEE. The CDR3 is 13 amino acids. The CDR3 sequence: CASSVAPYQPQHF. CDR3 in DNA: TGTGCCAGCAGCGTAGCTCCCTATCAGCCCCAGCATTTT.

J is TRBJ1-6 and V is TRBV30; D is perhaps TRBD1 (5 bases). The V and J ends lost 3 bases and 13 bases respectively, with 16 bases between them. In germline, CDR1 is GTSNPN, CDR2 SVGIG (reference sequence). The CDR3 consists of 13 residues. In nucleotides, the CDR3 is TGTGCCTGGAGGGAAGGACACGCTGTTCCCCTCCACTTT. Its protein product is CAWREGHAVPLHF. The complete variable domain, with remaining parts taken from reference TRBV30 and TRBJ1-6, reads SQTIHQWPATLVQPVGSPLSLECTVEGTSNPNLYWYRQAAGRGLQLLFYSVGIGQISSEVPQNLSASRPQDRQFILSSKKLLLSDSGFYLCAWREGHAVPLHFGNGTRLTVT.

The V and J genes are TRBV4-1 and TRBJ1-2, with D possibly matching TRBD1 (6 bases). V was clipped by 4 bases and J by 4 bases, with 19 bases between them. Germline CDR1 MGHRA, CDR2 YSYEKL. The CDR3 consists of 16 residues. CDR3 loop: CASSPSPGDLGYGYTF. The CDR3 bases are TGCGCCAGCAGCCCTTCCCCAGGGGATCTAGGCTATGGCTACACCTTC.

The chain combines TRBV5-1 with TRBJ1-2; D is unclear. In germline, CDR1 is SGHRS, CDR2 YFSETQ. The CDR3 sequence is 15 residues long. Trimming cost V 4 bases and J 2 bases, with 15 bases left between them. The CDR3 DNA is TGCGCCAGCAGCCCCGACGGGATATCCAACTATGGCTACACCTTC. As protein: CASSPDGISNYGYTF.

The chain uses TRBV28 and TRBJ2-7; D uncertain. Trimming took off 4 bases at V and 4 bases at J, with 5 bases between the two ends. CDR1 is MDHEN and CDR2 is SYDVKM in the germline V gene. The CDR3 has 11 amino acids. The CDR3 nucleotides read TGTGCCAGCAGTTCCACTTACGAGCAGTACTTC. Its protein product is CASSSTYEQYF.

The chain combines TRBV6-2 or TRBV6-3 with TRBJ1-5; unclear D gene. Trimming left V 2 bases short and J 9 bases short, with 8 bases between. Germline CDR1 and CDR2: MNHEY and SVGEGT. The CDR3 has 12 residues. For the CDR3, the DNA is TGTGCCAGCAGTTACCTCCAAGGGCCCCAGCATTTT. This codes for CASSYLQGPQHF.

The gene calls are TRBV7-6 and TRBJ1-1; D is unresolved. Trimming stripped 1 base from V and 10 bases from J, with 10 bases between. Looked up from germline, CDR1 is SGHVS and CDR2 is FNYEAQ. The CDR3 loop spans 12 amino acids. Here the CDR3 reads CASSLGGRAAFF. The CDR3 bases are TGTGCCAGCAGCTTAGGGGGTAGGGCAGCTTTCTTT.

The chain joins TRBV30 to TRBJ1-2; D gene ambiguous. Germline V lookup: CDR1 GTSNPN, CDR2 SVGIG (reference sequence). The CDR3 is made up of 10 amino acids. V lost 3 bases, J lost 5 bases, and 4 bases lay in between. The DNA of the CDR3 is TGTGCCTGGAGGACTTATGGCTACACCTTC. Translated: CAWRTYGYTF.

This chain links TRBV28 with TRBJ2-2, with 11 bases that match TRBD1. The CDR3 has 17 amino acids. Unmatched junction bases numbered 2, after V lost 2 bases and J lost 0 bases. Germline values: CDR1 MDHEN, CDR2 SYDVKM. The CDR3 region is CASSLTGQGANTGELFF. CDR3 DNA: TGTGCCAGCAGTTTAACGGGACAGGGGGCGAACACCGGGGAGCTGTTTTTT.